This TCR beta chain stems from a study of CD8 T cells in Susac syndrome. Germline CDR1 reads SNHLY; CDR2 reads FYNNEI. The CDR3 consists of 14 residues. V lost 6 bases, J lost 0 bases, and 11 bases lay in between. Stable or active relapsing-remitting multiple sclerosis, untreated and meeting revised McDonald criteria, defined the controls. Random hexamers served to reverse transcribe about 0.5 to 1 ug RNA. Using its own MiXCR run on the immunoSEQ multiplex PCR reads, TCRdb lists one record per CDR3 protein. The table has about 400,000 distinct CDR3 sequences, 75% to 90% seen once. The chain employs TRBV2 and TRBJ1-2; D uncertain. Sequencing used CD8+ T cells from PBMCs. This TCR derives from a human donor with multiple sclerosis. The DNA for the CDR3 is TGTGCCAGCAGAGGCGAGCTAGCTAACTATGGCTACACCTTC. This gives the protein CASRGELANYGYTF.